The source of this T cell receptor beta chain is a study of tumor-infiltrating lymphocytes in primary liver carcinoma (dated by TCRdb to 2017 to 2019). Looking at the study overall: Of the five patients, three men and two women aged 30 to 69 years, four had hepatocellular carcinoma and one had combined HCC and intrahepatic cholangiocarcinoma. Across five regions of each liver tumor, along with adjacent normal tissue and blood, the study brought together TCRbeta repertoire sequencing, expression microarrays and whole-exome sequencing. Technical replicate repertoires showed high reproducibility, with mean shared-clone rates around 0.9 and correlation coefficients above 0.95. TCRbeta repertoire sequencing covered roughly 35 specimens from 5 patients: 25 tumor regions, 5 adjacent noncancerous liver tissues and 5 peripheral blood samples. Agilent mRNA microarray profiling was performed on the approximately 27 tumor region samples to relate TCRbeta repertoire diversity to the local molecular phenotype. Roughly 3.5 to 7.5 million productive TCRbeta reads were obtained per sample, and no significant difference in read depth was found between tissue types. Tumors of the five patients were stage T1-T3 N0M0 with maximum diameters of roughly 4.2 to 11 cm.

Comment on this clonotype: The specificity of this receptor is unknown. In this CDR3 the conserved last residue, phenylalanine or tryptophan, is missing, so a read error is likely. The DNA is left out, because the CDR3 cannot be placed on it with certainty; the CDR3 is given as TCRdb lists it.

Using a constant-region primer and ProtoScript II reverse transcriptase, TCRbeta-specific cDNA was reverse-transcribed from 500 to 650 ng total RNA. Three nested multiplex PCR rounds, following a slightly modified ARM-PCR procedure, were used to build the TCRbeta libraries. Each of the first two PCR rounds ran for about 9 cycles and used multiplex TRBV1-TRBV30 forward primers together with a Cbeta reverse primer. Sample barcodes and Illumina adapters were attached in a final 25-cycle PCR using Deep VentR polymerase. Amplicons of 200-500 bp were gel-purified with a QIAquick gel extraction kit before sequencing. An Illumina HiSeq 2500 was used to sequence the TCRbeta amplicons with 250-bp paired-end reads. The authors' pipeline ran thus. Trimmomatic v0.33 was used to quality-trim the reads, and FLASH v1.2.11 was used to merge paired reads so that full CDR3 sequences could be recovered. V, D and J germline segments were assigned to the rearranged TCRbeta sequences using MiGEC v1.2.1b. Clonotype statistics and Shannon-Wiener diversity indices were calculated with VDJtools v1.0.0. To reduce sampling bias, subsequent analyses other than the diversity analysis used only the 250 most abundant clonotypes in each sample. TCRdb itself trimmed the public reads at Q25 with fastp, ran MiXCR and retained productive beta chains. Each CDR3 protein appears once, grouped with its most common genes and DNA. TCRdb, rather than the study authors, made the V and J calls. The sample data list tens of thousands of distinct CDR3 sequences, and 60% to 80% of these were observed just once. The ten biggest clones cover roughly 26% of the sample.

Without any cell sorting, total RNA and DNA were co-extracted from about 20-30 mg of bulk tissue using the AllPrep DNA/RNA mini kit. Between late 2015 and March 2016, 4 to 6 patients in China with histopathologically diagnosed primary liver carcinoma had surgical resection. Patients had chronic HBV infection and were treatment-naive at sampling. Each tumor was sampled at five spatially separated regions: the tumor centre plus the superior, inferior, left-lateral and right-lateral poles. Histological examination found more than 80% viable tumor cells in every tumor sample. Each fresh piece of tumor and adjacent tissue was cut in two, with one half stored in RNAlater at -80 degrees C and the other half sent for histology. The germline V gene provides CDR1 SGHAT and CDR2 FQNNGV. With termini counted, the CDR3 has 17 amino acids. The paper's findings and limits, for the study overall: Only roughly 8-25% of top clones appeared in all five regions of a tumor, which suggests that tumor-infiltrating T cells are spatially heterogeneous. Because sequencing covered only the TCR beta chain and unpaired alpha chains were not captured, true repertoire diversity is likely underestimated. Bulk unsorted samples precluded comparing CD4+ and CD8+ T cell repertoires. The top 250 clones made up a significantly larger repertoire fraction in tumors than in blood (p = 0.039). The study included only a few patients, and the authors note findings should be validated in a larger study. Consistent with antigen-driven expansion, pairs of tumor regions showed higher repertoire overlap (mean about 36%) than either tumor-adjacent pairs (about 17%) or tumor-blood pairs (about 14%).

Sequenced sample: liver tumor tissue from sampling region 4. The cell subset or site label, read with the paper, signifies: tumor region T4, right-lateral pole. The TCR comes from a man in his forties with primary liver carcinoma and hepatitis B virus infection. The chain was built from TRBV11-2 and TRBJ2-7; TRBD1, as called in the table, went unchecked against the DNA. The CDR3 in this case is CARSSRTGGANRHEQYL.